This entry is about one T cell receptor (beta chain). Its antigen is undetermined. The CDR3 has 16 amino acids. Germline V gives CDR1 SGHRS, CDR2 YFSETQ. Trimming removed 9 bases at V and 0 bases at J, with 21 bases between. TCRdb re-called the reads with MiXCR, one entry per CDR3 protein. The data show around 740,000 distinct CDR3 sequences, 35% seen once. This entry belongs to a study of T cell repertoires in cytomegalovirus infection. For the study at large: It can be stated that public TCR beta signatures indicated CMV infection as well as a matching HLA type.

Study findings and constraints: HLA-C-restricted CMV-specific TCR beta clonotypes were dominant in the ex vivo response. Carriers of CMV plus the relevant HLA were identified by cumulative public TCR beta family frequency.

The clonotype comes from a human donor in good health (CMV status not recorded). Some clones in this sample may be carry-over from other donors' samples. Sequences were obtained from PBMCs. The chain combines TRBV5-1 with TRBJ1-1; D is possibly TRBD1 (6 bases). This CDR3 reads CATKRGRDTMNTEAFF. The CDR3 DNA reads TGCGCCACCAAAAGGGGACGGGACACCATGAACACTGAAGCTTTCTTT.